A single sample is the source of the 24 T cell receptor beta chains below, sequenced in a study of blood T cell repertoires in COVID-19. Repertoires were generated with immunoSEQ multiplex PCR, while TCRdb's copy carries only in-frame clones and drops some. The data contain hundreds of thousands of clones, around nine tenths of them singletons. The source material was PBMCs or T cells enriched from blood (not recorded which). Receptors were obtained from a woman aged 40 to 55 who had recovered from COVID-19.

The chain is built from TRBV10-3 and TRBJ2-1, with 15 bases lining up with TRBD2. From germline, CDR1 is ENHRY and CDR2 SYGVKD. The V gene end was trimmed by 4 bases and the J gene end by 4 bases; junction bases not matched to a gene: 2. The CDR3 is 16 amino acids. CDR3 nucleotide sequence: TGTGCCATCAGTGGGACTAGCGGGAGGGGGTACAATGAGCAGTTCTTC. It is translated as CAISGTSGRGYNEQFF.

The gene calls are TRBV25-1 and TRBJ2-1; D remains ambiguous. Trimming removed 3 bases at V and 3 bases at J, with 9 bases between. The CDR3 has 14 residues. Germline CDR1 reads MGHDK; CDR2 reads SYGVNS. The CDR3 DNA follows: TGTGCCAGCAGTGATGAGGTTAGCTACAATGAGCAGTTCTTC. This codes for CASSDEVSYNEQFF.

This clone came up once. The chain couples TRBV7-6 to TRBJ2-5, with 7 bases lining up with TRBD2. J gave up 2 bases and V 0 bases, and 3 bases lay outside the gene matches. The CDR3 has 15 residues. The germline V gene has CDR1 SGHVS and CDR2 FNYEAQ. This CDR3 is CASSLAPSGQETQYF. CDR3 in DNA: TGTGCCAGCAGCTTAGCCCCTAGCGGACAAGAGACCCAGTACTTC. Using reference TRBV7-6 and TRBJ2-5 for the parts outside the CDR3, the full variable domain is GAGVSQSPRYKVTKRGQDVALRCDPISGHVSLYWYRQALGQGPEFLTYFNYEAQQDKSGLPNDRFSAERPEGSISTLTIQRTEQRDSAMYRCASSLAPSGQETQYFGPGTRLLVL.

This rearrangement joins TRBV4-3 to TRBJ2-5; TRBD1 agrees at 8 bases. Germline values: CDR1 LGHNA, CDR2 YSLEER. The CDR3 runs to 14 residues. J was trimmed by 5 bases and V by 2 bases; bases with no gene match: 4. In DNA, the CDR3 is TGCGCCAGCAGCCAAAGGTACAGGGGGGAGACCCAGTACTTC. Protein: CASSQRYRGETQYF.

The chain combines TRBV28 with TRBJ1-3; D is perhaps TRBD1 (6 bases). V dropped 5 bases and J dropped 0 bases, with 14 bases sitting between them. The germline gives CDR1 MDHEN, CDR2 SYDVKM. The CDR3 is 16 residues long. The CDR3, as DNA: TGTGCCAGCAGTCCCCCGACAGGACACTCTGGAAACACCATATATTTT. Translating it yields CASSPPTGHSGNTIYF.

CDR3 sequence (DNA): TGTGCCAGCACCCCCGTGGGAGGGAGGGCCGTCGGGGAGCTGTTTTTT. Its translation: CASTPVGGRAVGELFF. J is TRBJ2-2 and V is TRBV11-2; 7 positions match TRBD2. The CDR3 is 16 amino acids. The J segment lost 7 bases and the V segment lost 7 bases, leaving 15 bases of the junction unmatched. The V gene's germline CDR1 is SGHAT and CDR2 FQNNGV.

This clone was detected once. V usage is TRBV6-1 and J usage is TRBJ2-7; TRBD2 agrees at 9 bases. The CDR3 contains 14 residues. CDR1 is MNHNS, CDR2 SASEGT, per germline. With 3 bases clipped from V and 6 bases from J, the junction kept 6 bases outside the gene matches. CDR3 in amino acids: CASSERAGGFEQYF. The CDR3 coding sequence is TGTGCCAGCAGTGAGAGAGCGGGAGGTTTCGAGCAGTACTTC.

This clone was observed a single time. The chain recombines TRBV4-2 with TRBJ2-3; 10 nucleotides align to TRBD2. CDR3 length equals 20 residues. Trimming took 0 bases from V and 0 from J; bases not matched to a gene: 12. Germline V CDR1 and CDR2: LGHNA, YNFKEQ. CDR3 in amino acids: CASSQDVGLAGAGSTDTQYF. The CDR3 coding sequence is TGTGCCAGCAGCCAAGATGTTGGGCTAGCGGGAGCGGGGAGCACAGATACGCAGTATTTT.

The chain links TRBV20-1 to TRBJ1-5; possibly TRBD1 for D (6 bases). Germline CDR1 reads DFQATT; CDR2 reads SNEGSKA (reference sequence). This CDR3 region has 15 residues. The ends were cut back, 3 bases at V and 0 bases at J, with 12 bases in the middle. The CDR3 sequence is CSASRTVNSNQPQHF. CDR3 sequence (DNA): TGCAGTGCTAGTCGGACAGTTAATAGCAATCAGCCCCAGCATTTT.

The rearrangement uses TRBV20-1 and TRBJ1-2; 10 positions match TRBD1. The germline V gene encodes CDR1 DFQATT and CDR2 SNEGSKA (reference sequence). Trimming took 3 bases from V and 8 from J; bases not matched to a gene: 6. This CDR3 spans 13 amino acids. Here the CDR3 DNA reads TGCAGTGCTAGTCGACAGGGGGCGATGGGCTACACCTTC. Encoded protein: CSASRQGAMGYTF.

V usage is TRBV24-1 and J usage is TRBJ2-1, with 15 bases fitting TRBD2. CDR3 length equals 18 residues. Per germline, CDR1 KGHDR and CDR2 SFDVKD. The junction had 5 bases not matched to a gene; V was cut back by 1 base and J by 5 bases. CDR3 DNA: TGTGCCACCAGTGATTTTCCAGGACTAGCGGGAGGGAACAATGAGCAGTTCTTC. It translates to CATSDFPGLAGGNNEQFF.

The chain has TRBV14 and TRBJ2-1; D is unclear. The CDR3 extends over 12 amino acids. From germline, CDR1 is SGHDN and CDR2 FVKESK. V gave up 2 bases and J gave up 9 bases, with 8 bases separating them. The CDR3 sequence is CASSQTLSEQFF. CDR3 DNA: TGTGCCAGCAGCCAAACTTTAAGTGAGCAGTTCTTC.

This chain uses TRBV6-5 with TRBJ2-7; 10 nucleotides match TRBD1. The V and J ends lost 6 bases and 7 bases, in that order; junction bases with no gene match: 6. The CDR3 length is 13 residues. Germline CDR1 and CDR2: MNHEY and SVGAGI. DNA for the CDR3: TGTGCCAGCAGCTGGACAGGGGGTTATGAGCAGTACTTC. As protein: CASSWTGGYEQYF.

The rearrangement joins TRBV28 to TRBJ2-3; D gene unclear. The CDR3 is 14 amino acids. From germline, CDR1 is MDHEN and CDR2 SYDVKM. Between the trimmed V and J ends, which lost 6 bases and 3 bases, there was a span of 13 bases. In DNA, the CDR3 is TGTGCCAGCAGCTCTCTACAGATTACAGATACGCAGTATTTT. Protein sequence: CASSSLQITDTQYF. The variable domain in full, with the rest retrieved from reference TRBV28 and TRBJ2-3, is DVKVTQSSRYLVKRTGEKVFLECVQDMDHENMFWYRQDPGLGLRLIYFSYDVKMKEKGDIPEGYSVSREKKERFSLILESASTNQTSMYLCASSSLQITDTQYFGPGTRLTVL.

The chain couples TRBV6-5 to TRBJ1-6; D gene ambiguous. Germline values: CDR1 MNHEY, CDR2 SVGAGI. The CDR3 consists of 15 residues. V lost 7 bases and J lost 0, with 10 bases in between. DNA for the CDR3: TGTGCCAGCACCGGGAGCAGCTCCTATAATTCACCCCTCCACTTT. This sequence encodes CASTGSSSYNSPLHF.

CDR3 sequence: CASSKVAAKNIQYF. In DNA, the CDR3 is TGTGCCAGCAGCAAAGTAGCAGCCAAAAACATTCAGTACTTC. V is TRBV21-1 and J is TRBJ2-4; the DNA was not used to check the table's D call, TRBD2. TRBV21-1 constitutes a pseudogene. The CDR3 has 14 amino acids.

The chain recombines TRBV27 with TRBJ1-6; TRBD1 matches 7 bases. This CDR3 is 15 amino acids long. With 4 bases clipped from V and 7 bases from J, the junction kept 7 bases outside the gene matches. Germline V gives CDR1 MNHEY, CDR2 SMNVEV (reference sequence). DNA for the CDR3: TGTGCCAGCAGTTCCCGACCGGGACAGAATTCACCCCTCCACTTT. Translating it yields CASSSRPGQNSPLHF.

This clone was picked up one time. The DNA of the CDR3 is TGTGCCAGCAGCGTAGCTACACTAGCGCCGAACACCGGGGAGCTGTTTTTT. As protein: CASSVATLAPNTGELFF. The chain couples TRBV9 to TRBJ2-2; 7 bases match TRBD2. Germline CDR1 and CDR2: SGDLS and YYNGEE. The CDR3 has 17 residues. After removal of 0 bases from V and 0 bases from J, the junction contained 5 bases not matched to a gene.

This chain connects TRBV2 to TRBJ1-2, with TRBD1 as a possible D gene (6 bases). CDR3 length equals 15 residues. V lost 7 bases to trimming and J lost 4 bases, with 19 bases between them. Germline V gene sequence: CDR1 SNHLY, CDR2 FYNNEI. CDR3 sequence: CASNNEQGTTYGYTF. The CDR3 coding sequence is TGTGCCAGCAACAACGAACAGGGAACCACCTATGGCTACACCTTC.

In its sample, this clone was seen once. The gene calls are TRBV10-1 and TRBJ2-1; 8 positions match TRBD2. Germline V gives CDR1 WNHNN, CDR2 SYGVQD (reference sequence). This CDR3 has 15 amino acids. V lost 8 bases to trimming and J lost 5 bases; unmatched junction nucleotides: 11. This chain's CDR3 is CASRAGGQRNNEQFF. DNA for the CDR3: TGCGCCAGCCGGGCGGGGGGACAACGGAACAATGAGCAGTTCTTC.

V gene TRBV7-8 combines with J gene TRBJ1-1, with TRBD1 as a possible D gene (6 bases). CDR3 length equals 16 residues. Trimming left V 4 bases short and J 4 bases short, with 19 bases between. Looked up from germline, CDR1 is SGHVS and CDR2 is FQNEAQ. For the CDR3, the DNA is TGTGCCAGCAGCTCCCGGGCGACAGGACATGGCACTGAAGCTTTCTTT. This sequence encodes CASSSRATGHGTEAFF.

The V and J genes are TRBV19 and TRBJ1-2; TRBD1 aligns across 12 bases. CDR1 and CDR2 (germline): LNHDA, SQIVND (reference sequence). The CDR3 spans 16 residues. Losses at the gene ends were 1 base for V and 5 bases for J; bases not matched to a gene: 5. CDR3 sequence: CASSIAPGQGAYGYTF. CDR3 bases: TGTGCCAGTAGTATAGCCCCGGGACAGGGGGCGTATGGCTACACCTTC. Drawing the rest from reference TRBV19 and TRBJ1-2, the complete variable domain is DGGITQSPKYLFRKEGQNVTLSCEQNLNHDAMYWYRQDPGQGLRLIYYSQIVNDFQKGDIAEGYSVSREKKESFPLTVTSAQKNPTAFYLCASSIAPGQGAYGYTFGSGTRLTVV.

The chain is built from TRBV27 and TRBJ1-6; D call uncertain. V was pared by 2 bases and J by 5 bases, with 4 bases between. CDR1 is MNHEY, CDR2 SMNVEV, per germline (reference sequence). The CDR3 covers 13 residues. CDR3 residues: CASSLQDNSPLHF. CDR3 DNA sequence: TGTGCCAGCAGTTTACAGGATAATTCACCCCTCCACTTT.

This chain joins TRBV11-3 and TRBJ2-2, with 10 positions matching TRBD1. This CDR3 contains 17 residues. V trimming: 0 bases; J trimming: 7 bases; junction bases outside the gene matches: 8. In germline, CDR1 is SGHNT, CDR2 YENEEA. DNA of the CDR3: TGTGCCAGCAGCTTAGAAGCTTGGGGACAGGGGCGCGGGGAGCTGTTTTTT. Its translation: CASSLEAWGQGRGELFF.